This T cell receptor (beta chain) came from a study of T cells in women clearing cervical HPV infection. This CDR3 region has 15 residues. Per germline, CDR1 SGHVS and CDR2 FNYEAQ. With regard to this clone: The read falls 3 residues short of the CDR3 end, and the missing part is taken from the germline J gene.

Profiling relied on immunoSEQ multiplex PCR, and the TCRdb table lists in-frame clones only, not all of them. This sample lists under 20,000 clones; its ten largest clones have around 3.3%. The sample was blood buffy coat. The TCR originated in a woman aged 18 to 75 with a cervical HPV16 infection that either progressed to CIN3+ or cleared (not recorded which). The chain recombines TRBV7-6 with TRBJ1-1, with D unclear. CDR3 bases read: TGTGCCAGCAGCTTCGCCCCTGTACCCGGGTCCGAA. Translation: CASSFAPVPGSE. The CDR3 in its entirety is CASSFAPVPGSEAFF.